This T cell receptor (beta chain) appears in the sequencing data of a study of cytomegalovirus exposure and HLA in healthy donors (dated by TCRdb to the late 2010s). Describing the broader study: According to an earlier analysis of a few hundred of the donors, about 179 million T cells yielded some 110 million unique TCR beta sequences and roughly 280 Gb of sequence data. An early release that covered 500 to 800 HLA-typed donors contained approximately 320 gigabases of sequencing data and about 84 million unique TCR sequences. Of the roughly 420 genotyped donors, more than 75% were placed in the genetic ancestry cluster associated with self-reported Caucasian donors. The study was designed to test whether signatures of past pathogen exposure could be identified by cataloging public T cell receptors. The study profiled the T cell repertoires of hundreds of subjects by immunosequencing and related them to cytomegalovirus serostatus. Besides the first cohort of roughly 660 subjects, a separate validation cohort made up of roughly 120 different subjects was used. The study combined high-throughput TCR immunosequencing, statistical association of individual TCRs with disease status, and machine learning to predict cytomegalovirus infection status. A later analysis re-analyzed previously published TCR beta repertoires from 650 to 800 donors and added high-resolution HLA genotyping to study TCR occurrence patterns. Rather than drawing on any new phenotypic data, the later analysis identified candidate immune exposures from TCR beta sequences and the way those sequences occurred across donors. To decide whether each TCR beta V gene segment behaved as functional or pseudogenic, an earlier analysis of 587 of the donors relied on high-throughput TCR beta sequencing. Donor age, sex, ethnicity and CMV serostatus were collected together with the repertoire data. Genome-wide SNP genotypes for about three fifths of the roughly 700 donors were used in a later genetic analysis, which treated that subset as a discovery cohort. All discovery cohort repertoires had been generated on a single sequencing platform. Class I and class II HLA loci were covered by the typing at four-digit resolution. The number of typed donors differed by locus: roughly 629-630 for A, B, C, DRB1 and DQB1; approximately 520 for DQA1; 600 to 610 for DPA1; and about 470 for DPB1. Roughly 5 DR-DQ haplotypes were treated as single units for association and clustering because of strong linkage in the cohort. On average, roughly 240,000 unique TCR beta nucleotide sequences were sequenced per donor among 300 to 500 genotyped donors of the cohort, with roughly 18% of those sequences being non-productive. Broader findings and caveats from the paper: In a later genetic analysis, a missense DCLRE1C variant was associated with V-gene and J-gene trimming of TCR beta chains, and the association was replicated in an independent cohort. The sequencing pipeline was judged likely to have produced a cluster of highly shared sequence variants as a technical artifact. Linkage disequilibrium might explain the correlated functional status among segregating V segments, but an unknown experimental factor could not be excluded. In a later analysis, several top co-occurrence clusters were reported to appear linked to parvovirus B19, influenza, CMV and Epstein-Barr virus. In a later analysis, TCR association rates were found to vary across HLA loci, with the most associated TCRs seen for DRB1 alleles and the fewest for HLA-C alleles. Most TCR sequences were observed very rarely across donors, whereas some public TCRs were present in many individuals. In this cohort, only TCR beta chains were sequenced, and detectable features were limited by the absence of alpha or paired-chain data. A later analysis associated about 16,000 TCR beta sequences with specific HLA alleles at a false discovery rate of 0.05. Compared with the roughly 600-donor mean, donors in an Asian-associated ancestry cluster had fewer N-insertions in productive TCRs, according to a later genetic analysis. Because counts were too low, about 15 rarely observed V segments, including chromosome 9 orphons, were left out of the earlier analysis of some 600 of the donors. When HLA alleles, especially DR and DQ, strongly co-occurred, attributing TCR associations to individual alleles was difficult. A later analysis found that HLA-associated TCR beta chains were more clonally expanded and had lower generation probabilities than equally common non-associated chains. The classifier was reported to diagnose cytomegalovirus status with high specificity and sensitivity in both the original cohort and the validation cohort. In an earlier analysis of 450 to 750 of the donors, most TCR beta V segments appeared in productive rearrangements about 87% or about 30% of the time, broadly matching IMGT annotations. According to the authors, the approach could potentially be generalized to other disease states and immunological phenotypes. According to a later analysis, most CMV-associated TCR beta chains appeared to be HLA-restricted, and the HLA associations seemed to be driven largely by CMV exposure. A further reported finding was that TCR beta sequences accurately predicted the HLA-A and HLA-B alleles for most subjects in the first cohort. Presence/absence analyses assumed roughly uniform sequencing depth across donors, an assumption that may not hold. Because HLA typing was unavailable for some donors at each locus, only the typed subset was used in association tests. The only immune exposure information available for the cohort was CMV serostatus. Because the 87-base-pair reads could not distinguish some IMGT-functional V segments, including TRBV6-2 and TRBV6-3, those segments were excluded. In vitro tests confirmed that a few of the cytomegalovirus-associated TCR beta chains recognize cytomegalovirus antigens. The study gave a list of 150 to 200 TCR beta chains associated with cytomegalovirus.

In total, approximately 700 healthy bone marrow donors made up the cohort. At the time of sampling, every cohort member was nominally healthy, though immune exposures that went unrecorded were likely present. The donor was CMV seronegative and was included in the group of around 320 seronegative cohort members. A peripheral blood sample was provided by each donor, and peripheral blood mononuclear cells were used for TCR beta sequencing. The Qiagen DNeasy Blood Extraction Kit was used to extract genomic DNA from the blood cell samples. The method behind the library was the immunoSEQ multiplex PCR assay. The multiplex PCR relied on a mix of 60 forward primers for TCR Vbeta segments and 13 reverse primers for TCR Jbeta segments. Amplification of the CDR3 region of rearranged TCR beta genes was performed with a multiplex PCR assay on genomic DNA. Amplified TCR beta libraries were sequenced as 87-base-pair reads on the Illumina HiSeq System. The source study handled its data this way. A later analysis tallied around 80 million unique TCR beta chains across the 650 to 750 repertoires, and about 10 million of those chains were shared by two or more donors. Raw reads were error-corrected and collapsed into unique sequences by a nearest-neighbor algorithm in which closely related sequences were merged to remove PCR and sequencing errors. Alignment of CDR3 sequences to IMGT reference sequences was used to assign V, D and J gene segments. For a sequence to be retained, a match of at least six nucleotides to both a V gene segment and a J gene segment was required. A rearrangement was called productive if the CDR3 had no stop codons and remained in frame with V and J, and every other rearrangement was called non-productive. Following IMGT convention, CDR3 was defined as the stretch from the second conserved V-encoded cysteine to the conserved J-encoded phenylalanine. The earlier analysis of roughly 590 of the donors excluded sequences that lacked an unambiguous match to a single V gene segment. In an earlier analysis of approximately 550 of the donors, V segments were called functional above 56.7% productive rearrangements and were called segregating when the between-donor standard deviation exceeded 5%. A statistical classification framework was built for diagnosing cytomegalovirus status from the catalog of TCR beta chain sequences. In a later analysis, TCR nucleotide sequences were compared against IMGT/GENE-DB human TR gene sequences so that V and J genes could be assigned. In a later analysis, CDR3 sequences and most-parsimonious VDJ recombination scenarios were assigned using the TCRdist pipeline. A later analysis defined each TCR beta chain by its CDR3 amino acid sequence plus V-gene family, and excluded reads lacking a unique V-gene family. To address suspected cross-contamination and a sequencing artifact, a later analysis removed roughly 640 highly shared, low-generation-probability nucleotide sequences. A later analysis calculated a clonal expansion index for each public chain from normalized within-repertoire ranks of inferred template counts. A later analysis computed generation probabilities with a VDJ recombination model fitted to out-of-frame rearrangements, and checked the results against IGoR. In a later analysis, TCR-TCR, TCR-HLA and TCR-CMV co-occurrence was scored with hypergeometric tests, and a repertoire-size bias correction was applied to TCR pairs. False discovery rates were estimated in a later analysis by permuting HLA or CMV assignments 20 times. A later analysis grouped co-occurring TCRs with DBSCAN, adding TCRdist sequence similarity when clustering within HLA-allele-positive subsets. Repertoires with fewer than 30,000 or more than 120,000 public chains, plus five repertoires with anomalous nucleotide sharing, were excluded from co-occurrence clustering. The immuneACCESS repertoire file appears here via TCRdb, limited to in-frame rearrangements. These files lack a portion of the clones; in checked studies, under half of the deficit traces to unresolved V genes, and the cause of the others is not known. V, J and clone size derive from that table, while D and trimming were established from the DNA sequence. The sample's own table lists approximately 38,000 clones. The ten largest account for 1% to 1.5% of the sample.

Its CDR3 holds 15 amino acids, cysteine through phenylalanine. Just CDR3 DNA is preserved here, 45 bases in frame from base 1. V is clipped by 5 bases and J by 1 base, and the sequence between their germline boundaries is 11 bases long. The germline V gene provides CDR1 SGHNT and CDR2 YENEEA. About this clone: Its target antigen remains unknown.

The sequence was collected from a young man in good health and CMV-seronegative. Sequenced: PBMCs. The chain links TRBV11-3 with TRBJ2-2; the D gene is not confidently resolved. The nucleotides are TGTGCCAGCAGCCCTGGCAGTCTGAACACCGGGGAGCTGTTTTTT. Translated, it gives CASSPGSLNTGELFF.